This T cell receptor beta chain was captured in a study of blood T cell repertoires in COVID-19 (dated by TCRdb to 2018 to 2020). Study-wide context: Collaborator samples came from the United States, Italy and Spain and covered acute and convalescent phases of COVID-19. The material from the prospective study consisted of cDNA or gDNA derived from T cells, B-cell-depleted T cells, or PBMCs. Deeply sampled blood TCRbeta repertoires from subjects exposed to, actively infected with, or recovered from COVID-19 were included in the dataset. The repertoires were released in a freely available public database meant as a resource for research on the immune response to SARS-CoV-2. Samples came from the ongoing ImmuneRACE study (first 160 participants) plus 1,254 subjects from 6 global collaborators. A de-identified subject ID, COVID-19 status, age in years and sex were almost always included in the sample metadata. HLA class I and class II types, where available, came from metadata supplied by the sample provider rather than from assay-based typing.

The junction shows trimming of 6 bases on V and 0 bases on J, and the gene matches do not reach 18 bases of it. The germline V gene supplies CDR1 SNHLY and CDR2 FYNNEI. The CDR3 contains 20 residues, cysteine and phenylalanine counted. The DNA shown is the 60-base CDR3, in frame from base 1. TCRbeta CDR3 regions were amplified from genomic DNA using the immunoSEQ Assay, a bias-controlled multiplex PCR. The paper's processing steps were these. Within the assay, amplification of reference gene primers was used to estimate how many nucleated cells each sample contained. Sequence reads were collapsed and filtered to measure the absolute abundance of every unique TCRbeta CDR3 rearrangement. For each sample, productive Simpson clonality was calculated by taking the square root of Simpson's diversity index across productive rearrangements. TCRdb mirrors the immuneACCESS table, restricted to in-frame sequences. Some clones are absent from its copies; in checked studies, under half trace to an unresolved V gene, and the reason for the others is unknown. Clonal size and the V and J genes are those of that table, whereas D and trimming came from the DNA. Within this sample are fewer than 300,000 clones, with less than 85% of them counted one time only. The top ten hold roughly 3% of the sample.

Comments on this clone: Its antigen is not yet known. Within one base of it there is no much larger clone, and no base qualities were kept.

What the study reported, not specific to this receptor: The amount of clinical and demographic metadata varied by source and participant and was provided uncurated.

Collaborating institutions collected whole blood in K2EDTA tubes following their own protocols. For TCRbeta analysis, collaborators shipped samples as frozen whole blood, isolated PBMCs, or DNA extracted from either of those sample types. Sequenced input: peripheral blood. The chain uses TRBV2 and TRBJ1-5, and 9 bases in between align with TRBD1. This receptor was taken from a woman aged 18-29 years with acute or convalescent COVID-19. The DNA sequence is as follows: TGTGCCAGCAGCTCACAGCCTTCGGGACAGGGCCCCATTAGCAATCAGCCCCAGCATTTT. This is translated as CASSSQPSGQGPISNQPQHF.